This is a list of T cell receptor beta chains from one sample in a study of blood T cell repertoires in COVID-19. The method was immunoSEQ multiplex PCR; TCRdb's version includes in-frame clones alone and lacks a portion of them. The data hold approximately 140,000 clones, with around 87% observed a single time. The sample taken for sequencing was peripheral blood. The receptors stem from a woman aged 55-69 years with active or convalescent COVID-19. Both conserved end residues are part of each CDR3. The D gene is left open where the match is weak. For some rows the clone size is stated as once, few or many, or as a class when expanded; others skip it.

d_gene	v_gene	abundance	len	j_gene	CDR3aa	CDR3nt
TRBD1	TRBV6-2/TRBV6-3	NA	18	TRBJ1-5	CASSYLAGGPLGNQPQHF	TGTGCCAGCAGTTACCTGGCAGGGGGCCCGCTTGGCAATCAGCCCCAGCATTTT
NA	TRBV29-1	once	15	TRBJ2-3	CSVEDGFRGTDTQYF	TGCAGCGTTGAAGATGGTTTCCGGGGCACAGATACGCAGTATTTT
TRBD1	TRBV7-8	NA	16	TRBJ2-3	CASSLAVGTDTDTQYF	TGTGCCAGCAGCTTAGCGGTCGGGACAGACACAGATACGCAGTATTTT
TRBD1	TRBV7-8	NA	18	TRBJ1-6	CASSSATRYTGGLSPLHF	TGTGCCAGCAGCTCCGCTACCCGTTACACAGGGGGCCTTTCACCCCTCCACTTT
NA	TRBV19	NA	12	TRBJ1-3	CASSPQGNTIYF	TGTGCCAGTAGTCCCCAGGGAAACACCATATATTTT
NA	TRBV4-3	NA	16	TRBJ1-2	CASSQIQRTVNYGYTF	TGCGCCAGCAGCCAAATCCAGCGGACGGTCAACTATGGCTACACCTTC
NA	TRBV6-2/TRBV6-3	NA	16	TRBJ1-1	CASSYSGGGPNTEAFF	TGTGCCAGCAGTTACTCCGGCGGGGGCCCGAACACTGAAGCTTTCTTT
NA	TRBV4-1	NA	14	TRBJ1-2	CASSSPGRNYGYTF	TGCGCCAGCAGCTCTCCAGGGAGGAACTATGGCTACACCTTC
TRBD2	TRBV6-5	once	14	TRBJ2-1	CASSLSGGYNEQFF	TGTGCCAGCAGCCTTAGCGGGGGCTACAATGAGCAGTTCTTC
TRBD1	TRBV6-6	NA	17	TRBJ1-5	CASRRQGGVTSNQPQHF	TGTGCCAGCAGGCGACAGGGGGGAGTCACGAGCAATCAGCCCCAGCATTTT
NA	TRBV5-6	NA	15	TRBJ1-2	CASSGVTPGDYGYTF	TGTGCCAGCAGCGGGGTAACTCCAGGGGACTATGGCTACACCTTC
NA	TRBV10-3	NA	14	TRBJ1-1	CAISESQGSTEAFF	TGTGCCATCAGTGAGTCCCAGGGGAGCACTGAAGCTTTCTTT
TRBD2	TRBV15	NA	16	TRBJ2-3	CATSKELAGGTDTQYF	TGTGCCACCAGCAAAGAACTAGCGGGGGGCACAGATACGCAGTATTTT
TRBD1	TRBV18	NA	15	TRBJ2-7	CASSPPGQGSWEQYF	TGTGCCAGCTCACCACCGGGACAGGGGAGTTGGGAGCAGTACTTC
TRBD1	TRBV30	NA	12	TRBJ1-1	CAWGDSSPEAFF	TGTGCCTGGGGGGACAGCAGTCCTGAAGCTTTCTTT
NA	TRBV7-8	NA	14	TRBJ1-1	CASSSSVLSPEAFF	TGTGCCAGCAGCTCCTCGGTCCTAAGCCCTGAAGCTTTCTTT
NA	TRBV4-3	NA	14	TRBJ1-2	CASSQAQEPYGYTF	TGCGCCAGCAGCCAAGCGCAGGAACCCTATGGCTACACCTTC
NA	TRBV6-5	NA	14	TRBJ2-7	CASKNRDNHYEQYF	TGTGCCAGCAAAAACAGGGACAACCACTACGAGCAGTACTTC
TRBD2	TRBV20-1	NA	16	TRBJ2-7	CSASSGGAQSSYEQYF	TGCAGTGCTAGTTCGGGGGGGGCCCAAAGCTCCTACGAGCAGTACTTC
NA	TRBV5-5	NA	17	TRBJ2-5	CASSLGVRRAGEETQYF	TGTGCCAGCAGCTTGGGAGTTCGAAGGGCAGGGGAAGAGACCCAGTACTTC
NA	TRBV3-1/TRBV3-2	NA	14	TRBJ1-2	CASSQGARDNGYTF	TGTGCCAGCAGCCAAGGGGCCAGGGACAATGGCTACACCTTC
NA	TRBV12-3/TRBV12-4	NA	12	TRBJ1-1	CASSPGTLEAFF	TGTGCCAGCAGTCCAGGGACACTTGAAGCTTTCTTT
NA	TRBV29-1	few	13	TRBJ2-3	CSVRPQITDTQYF	TGCAGCGTTCGACCACAGATCACAGATACGCAGTATTTT
TRBD2	TRBV2	NA	13	TRBJ2-5	CASSELAEETQYF	TGTGCCAGCAGTGAACTAGCGGAAGAGACCCAGTACTTC
NA	TRBV29-1	NA	15	TRBJ2-5	CSVDSTSSPWETQYF	TGCAGCGTTGATTCCACTAGCTCTCCGTGGGAGACCCAGTACTTC
NA	TRBV19	NA	12	TRBJ1-5	CASTMGGQPQHF	TGTGCCAGTACCATGGGGGGTCAGCCCCAGCATTTT
TRBD1	TRBV6-2/TRBV6-3	NA	15	TRBJ1-2	CASSSGTGAHYGYTF	TGTGCCAGCAGTTCCGGGACAGGGGCTCACTATGGCTACACCTTC
NA	TRBV5-1	NA	15	TRBJ1-1	CASSLARTGNTEAFF	TGCGCCAGCAGCTTGGCCCGAACAGGGAACACTGAAGCTTTCTTT
TRBD1	TRBV29-1	NA	16	TRBJ2-7	CSVGFCGDRWAYEQYF	TGCAGCGTTGGATTTTGTGGGGACAGGTGGGCCTACGAGCAGTACTTC
TRBD1	TRBV30	NA	14	TRBJ1-1	CAWSLGQGSSEAFF	TGTGCCTGGAGTTTGGGACAGGGATCTTCTGAAGCTTTCTTT
TRBD2	TRBV5-1	NA	19	TRBJ2-2	CASSLAGTSGGRNTGELFF	TGCGCCAGCAGCTTGGCCGGGACTAGCGGGGGCCGGAACACCGGGGAGCTGTTTTTT
TRBD1	TRBV6-5	NA	14	TRBJ1-2	CASFRDRGGYGYTF	TGTGCCAGCTTTAGGGACAGGGGAGGCTATGGCTACACCTTC
TRBD1	TRBV7-2	once	13	TRBJ2-5	CASSPGQGETQYF	TGTGCCAGCAGCCCTGGACAGGGAGAGACCCAGTACTTC
TRBD1	TRBV30	NA	16	TRBJ1-4	CAWSPGQAATNEKLFF	TGTGCCTGGAGTCCTGGACAGGCCGCAACTAATGAAAAACTGTTTTTT
NA	TRBV19	NA	15	TRBJ2-6	CASSAQGAGANVLTF	TGTGCCAGTAGTGCACAGGGTGCTGGGGCCAACGTCCTGACTTTC
TRBD1	TRBV5-8	NA	13	TRBJ2-2	CASSRGQGGELFF	TGTGCCAGCAGCAGAGGACAGGGCGGGGAGCTGTTTTTT
TRBD2	TRBV4-3	NA	13	TRBJ2-2	CASSLVAGGELFF	TGCGCCAGCAGCTTGGTAGCGGGGGGGGAGCTGTTTTTT
TRBD2	TRBV30	NA	15	TRBJ2-2	CAWSISGGAGGELFF	TGTGCCTGGAGTATTAGCGGGGGGGCCGGCGGGGAGCTGTTTTTT
TRBD2	TRBV6-6	once	15	TRBJ2-3	CASTNLAGGRDTQYF	TGTGCCAGCACCAACCTAGCGGGGGGTAGAGATACGCAGTATTTT
NA	TRBV6-5	NA	14	TRBJ1-4	CASTSGASNEKLFF	TGTGCCAGCACCTCAGGGGCTTCTAATGAAAAACTGTTTTTT
TRBD1	TRBV2	few	15	TRBJ1-6	CASSELGTGDSPLHF	TGTGCCAGCAGTGAATTAGGGACAGGTGATTCACCCCTCCACTTT
NA	TRBV6-6	NA	14	TRBJ2-1	CASSPQQQGNEQFF	TGTGCCAGCAGTCCCCAGCAACAGGGCAATGAGCAGTTCTTC
TRBD1	TRBV2	NA	15	TRBJ1-3	CASSDGQVRGNTIYF	TGTGCCAGCAGTGATGGACAGGTTAGAGGAAACACCATATATTTT
TRBD1	TRBV19	NA	16	TRBJ2-2	CASSPRTGSNTGELFF	TGTGCCAGTAGCCCTCGGACAGGGTCAAACACCGGGGAGCTGTTTTTT
NA	TRBV25-1	NA	15	TRBJ1-2	CASSESGGSSYGYTF	TGTGCCAGCAGTGAAAGTGGTGGCTCCAGCTATGGCTACACCTTC
NA	TRBV30	few	14	TRBJ1-1	CAWSVGVTNTEAFF	TGTGCCTGGAGTGTAGGGGTTACCAACACTGAAGCTTTCTTT
NA	TRBV7-2	few	12	TRBJ2-1	CASSRSYNEQFF	TGTGCCAGCAGCCGCTCCTACAATGAGCAGTTCTTC
TRBD1	TRBV5-1	NA	19	TRBJ1-4	CASSLRGTGGERANEKLFF	TGCGCCAGCAGCCTCCGTGGGACAGGGGGTGAAAGGGCTAATGAAAAACTGTTTTTT
TRBD1	TRBV19	NA	16	TRBJ1-3	CASTWGQLNSGNTIYF	TGTGCCAGTACCTGGGGACAGCTCAACTCTGGAAACACCATATATTTT
TRBD1	TRBV2	NA	14	TRBJ2-5	CASSQQGIQETQYF	TGTGCCAGCAGTCAACAGGGGATCCAAGAGACCCAGTACTTC
NA	TRBV7-2	NA	14	TRBJ1-2	CASSVRTDNYGYTF	TGTGCCAGCAGCGTTCGGACAGACAACTATGGCTACACCTTC
NA	TRBV12-3/TRBV12-4	NA	13	TRBJ1-1	CASSQGGNTEAFF	TGTGCCAGCAGCCAGGGAGGTAACACTGAAGCTTTCTTT
NA	TRBV7-2	once	13	TRBJ2-7	CASSASRGIEQYF	TGTGCCAGCAGCGCAAGCCGGGGTATCGAGCAGTACTTC
TRBD1	TRBV4-1	NA	15	TRBJ1-2	CASSQDGTGLYGYTF	TGCGCCAGCAGCCAAGATGGGACAGGGTTGTATGGCTACACCTTC
NA	TRBV2	NA	13	TRBJ1-6	CASNQGQNSPLHF	TGTGCCAGCAATCAGGGGCAAAATTCACCCCTCCACTTT
TRBD1	TRBV18	NA	16	TRBJ1-3	CASSPDRGFSGNTIYF	TGTGCCAGCTCCCCCGACAGGGGATTCTCTGGAAACACCATATATTTT
NA	TRBV10-2	NA	13	TRBJ1-1	CASTQGPNTEAFF	TGCGCCAGCACCCAGGGCCCGAACACTGAAGCTTTCTTT
NA	TRBV14	few	15	TRBJ1-1	CASSQHGQGIGEAFF	TGTGCCAGCAGCCAACATGGGCAGGGGATTGGGGAAGCTTTCTTT
NA	TRBV11-3	NA	13	TRBJ1-1	CASSLDEGTEAFF	TGTGCCAGCAGCTTAGATGAGGGCACTGAAGCTTTCTTT
TRBD2	TRBV4-1	once	19	TRBJ2-7	CASSQVYPTLAGDTYEQYF	TGCGCCAGCAGCCAAGTCTACCCCACCCTAGCGGGTGATACCTACGAGCAGTACTTC